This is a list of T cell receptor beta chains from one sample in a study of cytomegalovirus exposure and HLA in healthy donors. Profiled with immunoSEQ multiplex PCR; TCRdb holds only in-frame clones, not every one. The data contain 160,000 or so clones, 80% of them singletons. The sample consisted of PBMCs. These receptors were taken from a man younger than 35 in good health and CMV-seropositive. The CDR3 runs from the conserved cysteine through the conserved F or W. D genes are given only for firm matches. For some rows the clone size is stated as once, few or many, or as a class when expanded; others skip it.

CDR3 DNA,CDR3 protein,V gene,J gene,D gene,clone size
TGTGCCATCAGGTTTAGCGGGGGATACAACAATGAGCAGTTCTTC,CAIRFSGGYNNEQFF,TRBV10-3,TRBJ2-1,TRBD2,NA
TGTGCCAGCAGCCCCGACACCGGGGAGCTGTTTTTT,CASSPDTGELFF,TRBV9,TRBJ2-2,NA,once
TGTTCCAGCAGCCTTTATACAGGGGTCGGCACTGAAGCTTTCTTT,CSSSLYTGVGTEAFF,TRBV7-9,TRBJ1-1,TRBD1,NA
TGTGCCAGCAGTGGACGGGGTGGGTACGAGCAGTACTTC,CASSGRGGYEQYF,TRBV6-5,TRBJ2-7,NA,NA
TGTGCCAGCAGCCAAGTAGATCGGGATGACTATGGCTACACCTTC,CASSQVDRDDYGYTF,TRBV14,TRBJ1-2,NA,NA
TGCGCCAGCAGCTCGTCCGGGACTAGCGGTAACACCGGGGAGCTGTTTTTT,CASSSSGTSGNTGELFF,TRBV5-1,TRBJ2-2,TRBD2,NA
TGTGCCATCAGTGAGTCACTTCGACAGGGCTACGAGCAGTACTTC,CAISESLRQGYEQYF,TRBV10-3,TRBJ2-7,TRBD1,NA
TGTGCCAGCAGTCCGGGACAGGGGATCTACAATGAGCAGTTCTTC,CASSPGQGIYNEQFF,TRBV6-5,TRBJ2-1,TRBD1,NA
TGTGCCAGCAGCGGGTTACAGGGATCCTCCTACGAGCAGTACTTC,CASSGLQGSSYEQYF,TRBV5-4,TRBJ2-7,NA,NA
TGTGCCAGCAGCTTGGATCGACCAGGCTCTGGAAACACCATATATTTT,CASSLDRPGSGNTIYF,TRBV5-4,TRBJ1-3,NA,NA
TGTGCCAGCAGTTACTCGTCGGGAGGAAAACTGTTTTTT,CASSYSSGGKLFF,TRBV6-5,TRBJ1-4,NA,NA
TGCAGCGTTGAAGTGACTAGCGGGAGAGGCGTTACGCAGTATTTT,CSVEVTSGRGVTQYF,TRBV29-1,TRBJ2-3,TRBD2,few
TGTGCCAGCAGTTTTGCTGGCGAAGCTTTCTTT,CASSFAGEAFF,TRBV27,TRBJ1-1,NA,NA
TGTGCCAGCAGCGACGGACAGGGTGTTGCCTACGAGCAGTACTTC,CASSDGQGVAYEQYF,TRBV11-2,TRBJ2-7,TRBD1,NA
TGTGCCAGCAGCTTAGTACTAGCGGGCGAGCAGTACTTC,CASSLVLAGEQYF,TRBV11-2,TRBJ2-7,TRBD2,NA
TGTGCCACCTCTGGAGAACCGAATGAAAAACTGTTTTTT,CATSGEPNEKLFF,TRBV19,TRBJ1-4,NA,NA
TGTTCCAGCAGCTCAGACGGGTATGGCTACACCTTC,CSSSSDGYGYTF,TRBV7-9,TRBJ1-2,NA,NA
TGTGCCAGCAGTGGACTAGCGGGAGGGGAGACCCAGTACTTC,CASSGLAGGETQYF,TRBV2,TRBJ2-5,TRBD2,NA